These 21 T cell receptor beta chains were sequenced from one sample in a study of regulatory and conventional T cells in RAG deficiency. Assay used: immunoSEQ multiplex PCR; TCRdb lists only in-frame clones, some missing. The profile covers roughly 30,000 clones, with roughly 96% appearing a single time and about 0.35% taken by the ten largest. Blood CD4+ CD25-low CD127-high conventional T cells supplied the genomic DNA template. This sample also belongs to another study, concerning regulatory T cells. That source reports: Amplification used 52 TRBV primers and 13 TRBJ primers.

The sequencing input was CD25- CD4+ T cells sorted from blood. The receptors shown here come from a human donor in good health.

This sequence joins TRBV5-1 and TRBJ1-3, with 7 nucleotides matching TRBD1. This CDR3 is built from 15 residues. Trimming cost V 3 bases and J 0 bases; bases outside gene matches: 3. Germline assignment: CDR1 SGHRS and CDR2 YFSETQ. DNA for the CDR3: TGCGCCAGCAGCTCACAGGGGAACTCTGGAAACACCATATATTTT. This gives the protein CASSSQGNSGNTIYF.

This chain uses TRBV5-6 with TRBJ1-2; D is perhaps TRBD1 (6 bases). V was trimmed by 4 bases and J by 4 bases, leaving 20 bases between them. The germline gives CDR1 SGHDT, CDR2 YYEEEE. The CDR3 length is 16 residues. Here the CDR3 reads CASSNNGGGGSYGYTF. DNA for the CDR3: TGTGCCAGCAGCAACAACGGGGGCGGGGGATCCTATGGCTACACCTTC.

The V call is TRBV30, the J call TRBJ1-4; 10 bases map to TRBD1. V shed 2 bases and J 8 bases; nucleotides not matched to a gene: 5. Looked up from germline, CDR1 is GTSNPN and CDR2 is SVGIG (reference sequence). The CDR3 sequence is 14 residues long. The CDR3 sequence is CAWSRRDRGEKLFF. In DNA form, the CDR3 reads TGTGCCTGGAGTCGTCGGGACAGGGGAGAAAAACTGTTTTTT.

J is TRBJ2-7 and V is TRBV5-6, with D unresolved. CDR3 length: 14 residues. V was cut by 0 bases and J by 4 bases, with 11 bases left in between. CDR1 is SGHDT and CDR2 is YYEEEE in the germline V gene. This CDR3 reads CASSLGTRFYEQYF. CDR3 bases: TGTGCCAGCAGCTTGGGAACAAGATTTTACGAGCAGTACTTC.

This sequence joins TRBV7-9 and TRBJ1-3; a possible D gene is TRBD1 (5 bases). V was clipped by 1 base and J by 2 bases, with 6 bases between them. This CDR3 has 14 residues. Germline lookup yields CDR1 SEHNR and CDR2 FQNEAQ (reference sequence). The CDR3 reads CASSLGRAGNTIYF. The CDR3 nucleotides read TGTGCCAGCAGCTTAGGCAGGGCTGGAAACACCATATATTTT.

CDR3 residues: CASSETGYEQFF. In nucleotides, the CDR3 is TGTGCCAGCAGCGAGACAGGGTATGAGCAGTTCTTC. The genes are TRBV9 and TRBJ2-1, with 7 bases fitting TRBD1. Germline CDR1 and CDR2: SGDLS and YYNGEE. This CDR3 is 12 amino acids long. Germline trimming cut 3 bases from V and 8 bases from J; bases unmatched to any gene: 2. Variable domain in full (rest from reference TRBV9 and TRBJ2-1): DSGVTQTPKHLITATGQRVTLRCSPRSGDLSVYWYQQSLDQGLQFLIQYYNGEERAKGNILERFSAQQFPDLHSELNLSSLELGDSALYFCASSETGYEQFFGPGTRLTVL.

The chain links TRBV2 to TRBJ2-7; weak D call: TRBD1 (5 bases). This CDR3 contains 16 residues. Germline values: CDR1 SNHLY, CDR2 FYNNEI. V was shortened by 0 bases and J by 0 bases, with 12 bases between the two germline ends. CDR3 in DNA: TGTGCCAGCAGTGAAGCGGGGCACTGGAGCTCCTACGAGCAGTACTTC. Amino acids: CASSEAGHWSSYEQYF.

This chain joins TRBV7-9 and TRBJ1-5, with TRBD1 matching 7 bases. CDR3 length: 16 residues. The J segment lost 5 bases and the V segment lost 5 bases, leaving 12 bases of the junction unmatched. Germline assignment: CDR1 SEHNR and CDR2 FQNEAQ (reference sequence). Written as DNA, the CDR3 is TGTGCCAGCAGCCCGCATCGACAGGGTGTGGATCAGCCCCAGCATTTT. It specifies CASSPHRQGVDQPQHF.

This clone was seen just once. The chain uses TRBV12-5 and TRBJ1-1; D might be TRBD1 (5 bases). With 6 bases removed from V and 0 bases from J, the gap between germline ends came to 26 bases. The CDR3 has 19 residues. The germline V gene has CDR1 LGHNT and CDR2 FRNRAP. This CDR3 reads CASGNSFGAVARVNTEAFF. The CDR3 nucleotides read TGTGCTAGTGGAAACTCCTTTGGGGCGGTCGCCAGGGTGAACACTGAAGCTTTCTTT. The full variable domain, in which reference TRBV12-5 and TRBJ1-1 provide the parts outside the CDR3, is DARVTQTPRHKVTEMGQEVTMRCQPILGHNTVFWYRQTMMQGLELLAYFRNRAPLDDSGMPKDRFSAEMPDATLATLKIQPSEPRDSAVYFCASGNSFGAVARVNTEAFFGQGTRLTVV.

This sequence joins TRBV6-5 and TRBJ1-2; 7 bases are a match to TRBD1. CDR1 and CDR2 (germline): MNHEY, SVGAGI. The CDR3 runs 14 residues. The V segment lost 6 bases and the J segment 6 bases; nucleotides outside the gene matches: 10. The CDR3 coding sequence is TGTGCCAGCAGGTCGGGACAGCCTCCTAATGGCTACACCTTC. The encoded protein is CASRSGQPPNGYTF.

The chain employs TRBV27 and TRBJ1-5; 9 bases are shared with TRBD1. The CDR3 sequence is 17 residues long. V lost 3 bases to trimming and J lost 5 bases; unmatched junction nucleotides: 11. CDR1 MNHEY and CDR2 SMNVEV come from the germline V gene (reference sequence). CDR3 nucleotides: TGTGCCAGCAGTTTTGGTTGGGGACAGGGAAGTCATCAGCCCCAGCATTTT. It yields the protein CASSFGWGQGSHQPQHF.

The J gene is TRBJ2-1, the V gene TRBV4-1; 14 bases align to TRBD2. With 1 base clipped from V and 8 bases from J, the junction kept 10 bases outside the gene matches. This CDR3 has 18 residues. CDR1 MGHRA and CDR2 YSYEKL come from the germline V gene. The CDR3 nucleotides read TGCGCCAGCAGCCAAGCCTCAGGGACTAGCGGGAGAAAGGATGAGCAGTTCTTC. As protein: CASSQASGTSGRKDEQFF.

In DNA, the CDR3 is TGTGCCAGCAGCTCCAGGGTTAAGGCTGAAGCTTTCTTT. It yields the protein CASSSRVKAEAFF. V is TRBV7-8 and J is TRBJ1-1; a weak D match, TRBD1 (5 bases). V shed 4 bases and J shed 6 bases, with 12 bases lying between them. This CDR3 comprises 13 residues. The V gene's germline CDR1 is SGHVS and CDR2 FQNEAQ.

V usage is TRBV6-1 and J usage is TRBJ2-5; perhaps TRBD1 as D (6 bases). The V and J ends lost 4 bases and 13 bases respectively, with 19 bases between them. Germline V gives CDR1 MNHNS, CDR2 SASEGT. The CDR3 loop spans 13 amino acids. For the CDR3, the DNA is TGTGCCAGCAGTGGGAGACAGGAGACGGTGGTGTACTTC. Its translation is CASSGRQETVVYF.

The chain has TRBV9 and TRBJ2-2, with D unresolved. V was clipped by 0 bases and J by 5 bases, with 11 bases between them. This CDR3 is 15 amino acids long. The germline gives CDR1 SGDLS, CDR2 YYNGEE. Here the CDR3 reads CASSVEASRTGELFF. The CDR3 DNA reads TGTGCCAGCAGCGTAGAGGCTAGTCGGACCGGGGAGCTGTTTTTT. Together with reference TRBV9 and TRBJ2-2, the CDR3 gives the full variable domain: DSGVTQTPKHLITATGQRVTLRCSPRSGDLSVYWYQQSLDQGLQFLIQYYNGEERAKGNILERFSAQQFPDLHSELNLSSLELGDSALYFCASSVEASRTGELFFGEGSRLTVL.

The V gene is TRBV19, the J gene TRBJ1-1, with D perhaps matching TRBD1 (6 bases). V lost 6 bases and J lost 1, with 18 bases in between. Germline V gives CDR1 LNHDA, CDR2 SQIVND (reference sequence). This CDR3 spans 16 amino acids. The DNA of the CDR3 is TGTGCCAGTAGACCTCTAACCGGGACACCGAACACTGAAGCTTTCTTT. As protein: CASRPLTGTPNTEAFF. Together with reference TRBV19 and TRBJ1-1, the CDR3 gives the full variable domain: DGGITQSPKYLFRKEGQNVTLSCEQNLNHDAMYWYRQDPGQGLRLIYYSQIVNDFQKGDIAEGYSVSREKKESFPLTVTSAQKNPTAFYLCASRPLTGTPNTEAFFGQGTRLTVV.

This sequence joins TRBV5-1 and TRBJ2-3; D not certain. Germline values: CDR1 SGHRS, CDR2 YFSETQ. Between the trimmed V and J ends, which lost 0 bases and 1 base, there was a span of 3 bases. The CDR3 totals 13 residues. CDR3: CASSLGRTDTQYF. CDR3 nucleotides: TGCGCCAGCAGCTTGGGGCGCACAGATACGCAGTATTTT.

V is TRBV6-4 and J is TRBJ1-5, with TRBD1 matching 10 bases. The length of the CDR3 is 15 residues. Germline V CDR1 and CDR2: MRHNA, SNTAGT. The J segment lost 3 bases and the V segment lost 6 bases, leaving 5 bases of the junction unmatched. CDR3 in DNA: TGTGCCAGCAGCGCGGGACAGGGGCCCAATCAGCCCCAGCATTTT. It specifies CASSAGQGPNQPQHF.

The rearrangement links TRBV11-2 to TRBJ2-5, with D possibly TRBD2 on 5 matching bases. The CDR3 has 13 residues. Trimming took off 3 bases at V and 5 bases at J, with 10 bases between the two ends. CDR1 and CDR2 from the germline V gene are SGHAT and FQNNGV. The CDR3 DNA is TGTGCCAGCAGCTTCCGAGGAGGTGAGACCCAGTACTTC. This sequence encodes CASSFRGGETQYF.

This rearrangement joins TRBV6-5 to TRBJ2-7; TRBD1 is a possible D gene (6 bases). The CDR3 is made up of 11 amino acids. Trimming removed 7 bases from V and 5 bases from J, with 9 bases in between. CDR1 is MNHEY, CDR2 SVGAGI, per germline. Here the CDR3 reads CASTQGNEQYF. CDR3 nucleotides: TGTGCCAGCACCCAGGGGAACGAGCAGTACTTC.

The CDR3 loop is CARYTGVSAFF. The CDR3 coding sequence is TGTGCCCGTTACACAGGGGTGAGCGCTTTCTTT. The chain carries TRBV30 and TRBJ1-1, with 7 bases identical to TRBD1. Looked up from germline, CDR1 is GTSNPN and CDR2 is SVGIG (reference sequence). This CDR3 comprises 11 residues. V was pared by 8 bases and J by 11 bases, with 11 bases of the junction left unmatched.